Below are 15 T cell receptor beta chains sequenced from a single sample in a study of blood T cell repertoires in COVID-19. The assay was immunoSEQ multiplex PCR, and TCRdb's table has in-frame clones only and misses some. The sample contains tens of thousands of clones, 90% to 95% of which appear only once. The specimen was peripheral blood. The source is a human donor in a cohort sampled during active COVID-19.

The gene calls are TRBV7-9 and TRBJ1-2; 8 bases align to TRBD1. Germline-derived CDR1 and CDR2 are SEHNR and FQNEAQ (reference sequence). The CDR3 covers 15 residues. J lost 2 bases, V lost 2 bases, and 4 bases had no gene match. The CDR3 reads CASSLRRGPNYGYTF. In DNA form, the CDR3 reads TGTGCCAGCAGCTTACGCAGGGGGCCGAACTATGGCTACACCTTC.

The CDR3: CASSLGLQTGELFF. In nucleotides, the CDR3 is TGTGCCAGCAGCTTAGGACTTCAGACCGGGGAGCTGTTTTTT. V usage is TRBV7-2 and J usage is TRBJ2-2; D remains ambiguous. Germline values: CDR1 SGHTA, CDR2 FQGNSA. The CDR3 is made up of 14 amino acids. Trimming took 1 base from V and 5 from J, leaving 8 bases between them.

The J gene is TRBJ2-7, the V gene TRBV4-2; 7 nucleotides match TRBD2. The CDR3 runs to 15 residues. Looked up from germline, CDR1 is LGHNA and CDR2 is YNFKEQ. Unmatched junction bases numbered 9, after V lost 4 bases and J lost 3 bases. The CDR3 loop is CASSPKRLAGYEQYF. The CDR3 coding sequence is TGTGCCAGCAGCCCAAAACGACTAGCCGGCTACGAGCAGTACTTC.

The chain links TRBV5-6 to TRBJ2-3; D is possibly TRBD1 (6 bases). CDR3 length: 19 residues. V was shortened by 1 base and J by 2 bases, with 23 bases between the two germline ends. CDR1 and CDR2 from the germline V gene are SGHDT and YYEEEE. The CDR3 loop is CASSLFLGVVRGNTDTQYF. The CDR3 coding sequence is TGTGCCAGCAGCTTGTTTTTAGGCGTGGTCAGGGGCAACACAGATACGCAGTATTTT.

The count of this clone is one. The chain recombines TRBV6-5 with TRBJ2-7; TRBD2 aligns across 7 bases. CDR1 is MNHEY and CDR2 is SVGAGI in the germline V gene. V lost 11 bases, J lost 1 base, and 8 bases stayed unmatched. CDR3 length: 13 amino acids. The CDR3 DNA reads as TGTGCCGCGCGAGCGGGAAAATCCTACGAGCAGTACTTC. This gives the protein CAARAGKSYEQYF.

The chain is built from TRBV9 and TRBJ1-2, with D perhaps TRBD1 (6 bases). The CDR3 totals 15 residues. Germline CDR1 is SGDLS and CDR2 is YYNGEE. V lost 3 bases, J lost 3 bases, and 15 bases lay in between. The chain's CDR3 is CASSGQEWTDYGYTF. CDR3 DNA: TGTGCCAGCAGCGGACAGGAATGGACTGACTATGGCTACACCTTC. Full variable domain (missing parts from reference TRBV9 and TRBJ1-2): DSGVTQTPKHLITATGQRVTLRCSPRSGDLSVYWYQQSLDQGLQFLIQYYNGEERAKGNILERFSAQQFPDLHSELNLSSLELGDSALYFCASSGQEWTDYGYTFGSGTRLTVV.

V gene TRBV19 combines with J gene TRBJ1-2; D may be TRBD1 (6 bases). CDR3 length: 11 residues. Germline V CDR1 and CDR2: LNHDA, SQIVND (reference sequence). Trimming shortened V by 6 bases and J by 10 bases, and 12 bases separated the two germline ends. As DNA, the CDR3 is TGTGCCAGTAGCCCCGGGGGGGCCTACACCTTC. Protein product: CASSPGGAYTF.

The chain carries TRBV5-1 and TRBJ2-1; 7 bases align to TRBD1. The CDR3 spans 17 residues. Losses at the gene ends were 4 bases for V and 3 bases for J; bases not matched to a gene: 13. The germline gives CDR1 SGHRS, CDR2 YFSETQ. The CDR3 DNA reads as TGCGCCAGCAGCGTGAAGACGAGACAGGGCCACTACAATGAGCAGTTCTTC. This translates into CASSVKTRQGHYNEQFF. The entire variable domain, with the rest obtained from reference TRBV5-1 and TRBJ2-1, is as follows: KAGVTQTPRYLIKTRGQQVTLSCSPISGHRSVSWYQQTPGQGLQFLFEYFSETQRNKGNFPGRFSGRQFSNSRSEMNVSTLELGDSALYLCASSVKTRQGHYNEQFFGPGTRLTVL.

J is TRBJ1-4 and V is TRBV4-1; tentative D call: TRBD1 (6 bases). Trimming cost V 1 base and J 6 bases, with 12 bases left between them. This CDR3 contains 15 residues. CDR1 is MGHRA, CDR2 YSYEKL, per germline. This CDR3 is CASSQVGGEDEKLFF. CDR3 coding DNA: TGCGCCAGCAGCCAAGTAGGGGGGGAGGATGAAAAACTGTTTTTT.

The rearrangement joins TRBV11-2 to TRBJ2-5; no definite D call. In germline, CDR1 is SGHAT, CDR2 FQNNGV. The CDR3 has 13 residues. Trimming took off 3 bases at V and 5 bases at J, with 10 bases between the two ends. The CDR3 region has the DNA TGTGCCAGCAGCTTCGGGTTTGGGGAGACCCAGTACTTC. Its translation: CASSFGFGETQYF.

The genes are TRBV10-3 and TRBJ1-1; perhaps TRBD1 as D (6 bases). Germline V CDR1 and CDR2: ENHRY, SYGVKD. V dropped 0 bases and J dropped 5 bases, with 19 bases sitting between them. The CDR3 spans 17 residues. The CDR3 sequence is CAISESTGGGAKTEAFF. For the CDR3, the DNA is TGTGCCATCAGTGAGTCGACGGGCGGGGGCGCGAAGACTGAAGCTTTCTTT.

The V call is TRBV7-9, the J call TRBJ1-1; weak D call: TRBD1 (5 bases). The CDR3 is 10 residues long. Germline V gene sequence: CDR1 SEHNR, CDR2 FQNEAQ (reference sequence). V lost 4 bases and J 8 bases, leaving 5 bases between the germline ends. The CDR3 loop reads CASSSGEAFF. In nucleotides, the CDR3 is TGTGCCAGCAGCTCAGGGGAAGCTTTCTTT.

The rearrangement uses TRBV15 and TRBJ1-4; a possible D gene is TRBD1 (5 bases). The CDR3 runs 15 residues. In germline, CDR1 is LNHNV, CDR2 YYDKDF (reference sequence). With 1 base removed from V and 7 bases from J, the gap between germline ends came to 13 bases. CDR3 amino acids: CATSRAGTRSEKLFF. The CDR3 DNA sequence: TGTGCCACCAGCAGAGCTGGGACTAGGTCTGAAAAACTGTTTTTT.

This chain joins TRBV30 and TRBJ2-1, with 8 bases lining up with TRBD2. Trimming took 5 bases from V and 4 from J; bases not matched to a gene: 1. This CDR3 region has 12 residues. Germline lookup yields CDR1 GTSNPN and CDR2 SVGIG (reference sequence). The CDR3 sequence is CAWGLAYNEQFF. The CDR3 DNA follows: TGTGCCTGGGGACTAGCTTACAATGAGCAGTTCTTC.

In regard to this clone: At one end, the junction sequence differs from germline, possibly due to a read error. The genes are TRBV13 and TRBJ2-1, with 9 bases lining up with TRBD2. This CDR3 contains 12 residues. CDR1 and CDR2 (germline): PRHDT, FYEKMQ (reference sequence). CDR3 bases: TGTGCCAGCAGCTCAGCGGGAGGCCTCGGGGTCTTC. The encoded protein is CASSSAGGLGVF.